The entry below describes one T cell receptor beta chain. With a J-beta primer mix and a sample-barcoded 5' primer, a second PCR ran about 7 to 12 cycles. A tag from a template-switch adaptor with 12 random nucleotides marked each cDNA molecule. In TCRdb, the 5' RACE reads were re-called with MiXCR into one record per CDR3 protein. Among roughly 500,000 distinct CDR3 sequences listed, roughly 28% were seen once. V was cut by 5 bases and J by 4 bases, with 5 bases left in between. CDR1 and CDR2 (germline): SGHAT, FQDESV (reference sequence). This CDR3 comprises 11 residues. The sample belongs to a study of blood T cells in healthy people across ages.

V gene TRBV11-1 combines with J gene TRBJ1-1, with unresolved D. The sample consisted of blood. This TCR was recovered from a woman between 65 and 79 years old in good health. CDR3: CASSIATEAFF. The CDR3 DNA is TGTGCCAGCAGCATCGCCACTGAAGCTTTCTTT.